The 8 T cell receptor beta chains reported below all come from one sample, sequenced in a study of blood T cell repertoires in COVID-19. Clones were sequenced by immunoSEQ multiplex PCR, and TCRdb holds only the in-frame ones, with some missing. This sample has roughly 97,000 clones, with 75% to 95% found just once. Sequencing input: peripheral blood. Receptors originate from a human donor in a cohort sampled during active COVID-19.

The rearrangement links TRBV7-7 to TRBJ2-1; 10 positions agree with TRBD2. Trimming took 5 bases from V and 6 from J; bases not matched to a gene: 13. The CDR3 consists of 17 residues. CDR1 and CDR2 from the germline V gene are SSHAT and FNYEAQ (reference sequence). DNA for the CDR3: TGTGCCAGCAGCCCCTCCACTGCTAGCGGGAGTTTCAATGAGCAGTTCTTC. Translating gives CASSPSTASGSFNEQFF.

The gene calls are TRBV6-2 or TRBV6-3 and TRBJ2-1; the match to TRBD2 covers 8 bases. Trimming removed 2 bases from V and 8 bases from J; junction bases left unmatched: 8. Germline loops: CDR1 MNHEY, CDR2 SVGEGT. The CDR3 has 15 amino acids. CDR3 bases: TGTGCCAGCAGTTACGTCGGGGGGGCGCGGGATGAGCAGTTCTTC. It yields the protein CASSYVGGARDEQFF.

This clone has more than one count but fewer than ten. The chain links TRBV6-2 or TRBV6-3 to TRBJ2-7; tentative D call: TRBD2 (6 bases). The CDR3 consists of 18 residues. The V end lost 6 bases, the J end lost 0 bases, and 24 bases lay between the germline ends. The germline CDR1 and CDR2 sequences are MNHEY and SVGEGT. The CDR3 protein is CASSTLYPKAGSSYEQYF. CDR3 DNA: TGTGCCAGCAGCACCCTCTACCCGAAAGCGGGTTCCTCCTACGAGCAGTACTTC.

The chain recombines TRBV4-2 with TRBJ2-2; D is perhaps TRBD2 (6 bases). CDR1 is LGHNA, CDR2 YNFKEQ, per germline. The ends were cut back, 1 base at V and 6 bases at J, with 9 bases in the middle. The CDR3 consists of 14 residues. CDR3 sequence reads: CASSQGSGAGELFF. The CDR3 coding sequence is TGTGCCAGCAGCCAAGGTTCGGGGGCCGGGGAGCTGTTTTTT.

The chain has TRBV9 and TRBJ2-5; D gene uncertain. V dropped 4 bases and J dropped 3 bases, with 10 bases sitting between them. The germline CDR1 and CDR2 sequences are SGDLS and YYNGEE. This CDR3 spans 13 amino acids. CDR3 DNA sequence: TGTGCCAGCAGCCCCCCTAGAGAAGAGACCCAGTACTTC. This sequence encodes CASSPPREETQYF.

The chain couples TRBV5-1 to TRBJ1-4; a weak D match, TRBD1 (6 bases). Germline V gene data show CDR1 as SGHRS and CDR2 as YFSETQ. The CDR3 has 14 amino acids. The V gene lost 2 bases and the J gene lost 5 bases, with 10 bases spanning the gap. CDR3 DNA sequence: TGCGCCAGCAGCTTTACAGGGTACAATGAAAAACTGTTTTTT. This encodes CASSFTGYNEKLFF.

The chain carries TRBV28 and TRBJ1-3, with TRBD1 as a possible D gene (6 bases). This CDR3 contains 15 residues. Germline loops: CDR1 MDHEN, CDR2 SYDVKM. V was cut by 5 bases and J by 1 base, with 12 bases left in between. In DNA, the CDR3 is TGTGCCAGCAGTAATGGGGGGGCTTCTGGAAACACCATATATTTT. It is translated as CASSNGGASGNTIYF.

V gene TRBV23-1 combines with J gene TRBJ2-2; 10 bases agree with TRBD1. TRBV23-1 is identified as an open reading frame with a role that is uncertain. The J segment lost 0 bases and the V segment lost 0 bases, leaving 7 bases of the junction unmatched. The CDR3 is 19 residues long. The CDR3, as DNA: TGCGCCAGCAGTCAATCGGGGGGACAGGGGCAATCGAACACCGGGGAGCTGTTTTTT. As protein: CASSQSGGQGQSNTGELFF.